This T cell receptor beta chain was obtained from a study of cytomegalovirus exposure and HLA in healthy donors. Findings of the study overall: Rare sequences made up most TCRs, while some public TCRs were found in many donors. Presence/absence analyses treated sequencing depth as roughly uniform across donors. Later examination showed HLA-associated TCR beta chains had greater clonal expansion than equally common others. With further analysis later on, most CMV-associated TCR beta chains appeared HLA-restricted.

The PCR was carried out with 60 Vbeta primers and 13 Jbeta primers. TCRdb's copy holds only in-frame clones and misses some; the assay was immunoSEQ multiplex PCR. The sample includes around 130,000 clones, approximately 80% of them seen just once. Germline CDR1 and CDR2: SGHVS and FNYEAQ. With 4 bases removed from V and 0 bases from J, the gap between germline ends came to 12 bases. The CDR3 is 15 amino acids. A remark on this clone: Its antigen is still unknown.

This TCR came from a man between 18 and 35 years old in good health and CMV-seronegative. Material: PBMCs. The J gene is TRBJ2-5, the V gene TRBV7-6, with D perhaps TRBD2 (5 bases). The CDR3 bases are TGTGCCAGCAGCTGGGAAACTAGAAACCAAGAGACCCAGTACTTC. Protein: CASSWETRNQETQYF.